This T cell receptor beta chain was retrieved from a study of beta chain features in type 1 diabetes. Study-wide background: Sorted cells numbering 95 million to 110 million were examined across all samples.

Expressed TCRB transcripts were sequenced after all isolated RNA was converted to cDNA. Repertoires were generated with immunoSEQ multiplex PCR, while TCRdb's copy carries only in-frame clones and drops some. This table has around 160,000 clones, 6.5% to 10% appearing once. General observations from the study: When Type 1 diabetes patients were examined, their TCRB CDR3s proved moderately but significantly shorter in all four CD4+ subsets. Any HLA type influence on TCRB rearrangement was left unresolved here. A possible short-template PCR bias applies equally to patients and controls.

CDR1 is MNHNY, CDR2 SVGAGI, per germline (reference sequence). V was shortened by 6 bases and J by 11 bases, with 10 bases between the two germline ends. The CDR3 sequence is 11 residues long. Regarding this clone: The target antigen is unknown.

The sequenced sample was central memory CD4+ T cells from blood. V gene TRBV6-6 combines with J gene TRBJ1-4; no clear D. This sequence was found in a woman aged 18-35 years with type 1 diabetes. CDR3 loop: CASSHQEKLFF. The CDR3 DNA reads TGTGCCAGCAGCCACCAAGAGAAACTGTTTTTT.